These T cell receptor beta chains were read from a single sample in a study of blood T cell repertoires in COVID-19. TCRdb's table, derived via immunoSEQ multiplex PCR, lists solely in-frame clones and lacks some. The sample shows 15,000 or so clones, less than 90% of them seen only once. Sequencing used peripheral blood. Receptor source: a man in his forties with active or convalescent COVID-19. Both conserved end residues are part of each CDR3. D genes are given only for firm matches. Size is stated for part of the rows, as once, few or many counts, or as a class when the clone is expanded.

d_call	v_call	clone_size	j_call	cdr3_aa	cdr3_nt
.	TRBV7-6	once	TRBJ1-5	CASSLGRGYSNQPQHF	TGTGCCAGCAGCTTAGGTCGGGGTTATAGCAATCAGCCCCAGCATTTT
TRBD2	TRBV9	.	TRBJ2-5	CASSVALGGGEETQYF	TGTGCCAGCAGCGTAGCTTTGGGCGGGGGGGAGGAGACCCAGTACTTC
.	TRBV2	.	TRBJ2-1	CASSRGSSSYNEQFF	TGTGCCAGCAGTAGAGGCTCAAGCTCCTACAATGAGCAGTTCTTC
.	TRBV19	few	TRBJ1-3	CASSYGNTIYF	TGTGCCAGTAGTTATGGAAACACCATATATTTT
TRBD1	TRBV27	.	TRBJ1-2	CASSLDRGKYGYTF	TGTGCCAGCAGTTTAGACAGGGGGAAATATGGCTACACCTTC
.	TRBV20-1	.	TRBJ2-3	CSASAGYGTDTQYF	TGCAGTGCTAGTGCCGGGTATGGCACAGATACGCAGTATTTT
.	TRBV19	few	TRBJ1-1	CASSIGASKAFF	TGTGCCAGTAGTATAGGGGCCTCGAAAGCTTTCTTT
.	TRBV6-6	.	TRBJ1-5	CASRRANQPQHF	TGTGCCAGCAGAAGAGCCAATCAGCCCCAGCATTTT
.	TRBV5-1	once	TRBJ2-2	CASSLSGDGGELFF	TGCGCCAGCAGCTTGTCGGGAGATGGGGGGGAGCTGTTTTTT
TRBD1	TRBV27	once	TRBJ2-1	CASSPTGQGYNEQFF	TGTGCCAGCAGTCCAACCGGACAGGGCTACAATGAGCAGTTCTTC
.	TRBV27	few	TRBJ1-4	CATEEGKLFF	TGTGCCACAGAGGAGGGAAAACTGTTTTTT
TRBD2	TRBV9	.	TRBJ2-1	CASSVGTSGGISSYNEQFF	TGTGCCAGCAGCGTCGGGACTAGCGGGGGGATAAGCTCCTACAATGAGCAGTTCTTC
.	TRBV12-3/TRBV12-4	.	TRBJ1-4	CASSPVHGEKLFF	TGTGCCAGCAGCCCCGTTCACGGTGAAAAACTGTTTTTT
.	TRBV4-1	.	TRBJ1-3	CASSQEGSLRIYF	TGCGCCAGCAGCCAAGAGGGCAGTTTACGCATATATTTT
TRBD2	TRBV9	once	TRBJ2-1	CASSPEQLAGGRNEQFF	TGTGCCAGCAGCCCCGAGCAACTAGCGGGGGGGAGAAATGAGCAGTTCTTC
.	TRBV6-1	.	TRBJ2-7	CASSEGIMRTGEQYF	TGTGCCAGCAGTGAAGGGATTATGAGGACTGGCGAGCAGTACTTC
.	TRBV12-3/TRBV12-4	.	TRBJ1-2	CASSRPGWGYTF	TGTGCCAGCAGTCGTCCGGGTTGGGGCTACACCTTC
TRBD1	TRBV5-1	.	TRBJ1-6	CASSPRGQGNDSPLHF	TGCGCCAGCAGCCCCCGTGGACAGGGGAACGATTCACCCCTCCACTTT
TRBD1	TRBV5-6	.	TRBJ1-2	CASSQGAAYGYTF	TGTGCCAGCAGCCAGGGGGCGGCCTATGGCTACACCTTC
.	TRBV6-5	.	TRBJ1-5	CASSRGNEYQPQHF	TGTGCCAGCAGTAGAGGGAACGAATACCAGCCCCAGCATTTT
.	TRBV9	.	TRBJ2-6	CASSSGGANVLTF	TGTGCCAGCAGCTCCGGTGGGGCCAACGTCCTGACTTTC
.	TRBV19	.	TRBJ2-7	CASSQKGARPEQYF	TGTGCCAGTAGTCAAAAAGGGGCGCGACCCGAGCAGTACTTC
.	TRBV19	.	TRBJ2-1	CASRGGSSYNEQFF	TGTGCCAGTAGAGGGGGTAGCTCCTACAATGAGCAGTTCTTC
.	TRBV6-5	.	TRBJ1-1	CASSYSRSNTEAFF	TGTGCCAGCAGTTACTCGAGGTCGAACACTGAAGCTTTCTTT
TRBD1	TRBV3-1/TRBV3-2	.	TRBJ2-3	CASSRRTGGSIDTQYF	TGTGCCAGCAGCCGTCGGACAGGGGGTTCCATAGATACGCAGTATTTT
.	TRBV3-1/TRBV3-2	.	TRBJ2-2	CASSQDYPRVDTGELFF	TGTGCCAGCAGCCAAGATTATCCCAGGGTGGACACCGGGGAGCTGTTTTTT
.	TRBV12-5	.	TRBJ1-5	CASGFFSNQPQHF	TGTGCTAGTGGTTTCTTTAGCAATCAGCCCCAGCATTTT
TRBD1	TRBV12-3/TRBV12-4	.	TRBJ1-3	CASNQGARGTIYF	TGTGCCAGCAATCAGGGGGCGCGAGGCACCATATATTTT
TRBD2	TRBV10-3	.	TRBJ2-2	CAIPARLAGGSATGELFF	TGTGCCATCCCTGCTCGACTAGCGGGGGGGTCCGCCACCGGGGAGCTGTTTTTT
TRBD1	TRBV27	.	TRBJ1-4	CASSPGQYTGKLFF	TGTGCCAGCAGTCCGGGACAGTATACAGGGAAACTGTTTTTT
.	TRBV5-8	.	TRBJ1-4	CASSLQGTNEQKLFF	TGTGCCAGCAGCTTACAGGGTACGAATGAACAAAAACTGTTTTTT
TRBD1	TRBV7-8	.	TRBJ1-3	CASSPTGGGNTIYF	TGTGCCAGCAGCCCGACAGGGGGTGGAAACACCATATATTTT
TRBD1	TRBV4-3	.	TRBJ1-5	CASSQDGQGGQPQHF	TGCGCCAGCAGCCAAGATGGACAGGGGGGTCAGCCCCAGCATTTT
.	TRBV5-1	.	TRBJ2-7	CASSLTGSYEQYF	TGCGCCAGCAGCTTGACAGGTTCCTACGAGCAGTACTTC
.	TRBV5-4	.	TRBJ1-5	CASSVIGQPQHF	TGTGCCAGCAGCGTTATCGGTCAGCCCCAGCATTTT
.	TRBV3-1/TRBV3-2	.	TRBJ1-6	CASSQGLPSSPLHF	TGTGCCAGCAGCCAAGGTCTTCCGAGTTCACCCCTCCACTTT
TRBD2	TRBV11-2	.	TRBJ2-2	CASSLDREGGELFF	TGTGCCAGCAGCTTAGACAGGGAGGGGGGGGAGCTGTTTTTT
.	TRBV13	few	TRBJ1-2	CASSLGQVGPAGYGYTF	TGTGCCAGCAGCTTAGGCCAGGTTGGGCCGGCGGGATATGGCTACACCTTC
.	TRBV4-3	.	TRBJ1-4	CASSPRTVGDEKLFF	TGCGCCAGCAGCCCCCGGACAGTTGGGGATGAAAAACTGTTTTTT
TRBD1	TRBV2	.	TRBJ2-7	CASSESTGGNEQYF	TGTGCCAGCAGTGAATCGACAGGGGGCAACGAGCAGTACTTC
TRBD2	TRBV13	.	TRBJ2-5	CASKRAGGQETQYF	TGTGCCAGTAAAAGAGCGGGGGGGCAGGAGACCCAGTACTTC
TRBD2	TRBV7-2	.	TRBJ2-5	CASSLKAGGGQETQYF	TGTGCCAGCAGCTTAAAAGCGGGGGGTGGCCAAGAGACCCAGTACTTC
TRBD2	TRBV28	.	TRBJ2-3	CASSFFEGSGGADTQYF	TGTGCCAGCAGTTTTTTCGAGGGTAGCGGGGGGGCAGATACGCAGTATTTT
TRBD2	TRBV2	.	TRBJ2-3	CASSRTPRLAGDTDTQYF	TGTGCCAGCAGCCGGACGCCACGACTAGCGGGGGACACAGATACGCAGTATTTT
.	TRBV19	.	TRBJ1-5	CASSTGGYQPQHF	TGTGCCAGTAGTACCGGGGGGTATCAGCCCCAGCATTTT
TRBD1	TRBV11-2	.	TRBJ1-1	CASSLTGVGLNTEAFF	TGTGCCAGCAGCTTAACAGGGGTAGGTTTGAACACTGAAGCTTTCTTT
.	TRBV7-9	.	TRBJ1-1	CASSFEGVDTEAFF	TGTGCCAGCAGCTTCGAGGGGGTGGACACTGAAGCTTTCTTT
TRBD1	TRBV7-2	.	TRBJ2-7	CASSLEGQGHYEQYF	TGTGCCAGCAGCTTAGAAGGACAGGGACACTACGAGCAGTACTTC
TRBD1	TRBV6-2/TRBV6-3	.	TRBJ1-1	CASSSATGGFTEAFF	TGTGCCAGCAGTTCCGCAACAGGGGGCTTCACTGAAGCTTTCTTT
TRBD1	TRBV4-1	.	TRBJ1-2	CASSDRDRQFYGYTF	TGCGCCAGCAGCGACCGGGACAGGCAATTCTATGGCTACACCTTC
.	TRBV9	.	TRBJ2-2	CASSVDPAGPGELFF	TGTGCCAGCAGCGTAGACCCCGCGGGACCCGGGGAGCTGTTTTTT
TRBD1	TRBV5-4	.	TRBJ2-6	CASSGTAFSGANVLTF	TGTGCCAGCAGCGGGACAGCCTTCTCTGGGGCCAACGTCCTGACTTTC